Described below is a single T cell receptor (beta chain) sequence and its context. Its matching antigen is unknown. The data derive from a study of shared clonotypes between healthy human individuals. Study results and caveats: Several donors had roughly 5% of their naive CD4 clonotypes in common. A small donor pool kept down the genetic and exposure-history diversity that was represented. Non-shared clonotypes had lower generation probabilities than clonotypes shared by all four sorted-subset donors.

Terminally differentiated effector memory CD45RA+ cells were excluded by CCR7 positive selection of CD45RO-negative cells. Profiled with immunoSEQ multiplex PCR; TCRdb holds only in-frame clones, not every one. The sample lists millions of clones, just under 95% seen once, with 1% to 1.3% in the top ten. Trimming stripped 5 bases from V and 2 bases from J, with 9 bases between. This CDR3 is 13 amino acids long. Germline CDR1 and CDR2: MNHNY and SVGAGI (reference sequence). The receptor was derived from a man between 18 and 35 years old in good health. The sample taken for sequencing was naive CD8+ T cells sorted from blood. This sequence joins TRBV6-6 and TRBJ2-5; D is ambiguous. The CDR3: CASSLENQETQYF. As DNA, the CDR3 is TGTGCCAGCAGTCTCGAGAATCAAGAGACCCAGTACTTC.